Listed below are T cell receptor beta chains from one sample, sequenced in a study of OX40 agonist ivuxolimab in advanced cancers. Sequencing used immunoSEQ multiplex PCR; TCRdb keeps in-frame clones, though not all of them. The sample shows approximately 57,000 clones, 80% to 90% of them seen only once. Sequencing used CD4+ or CD8+ T cells sorted from blood, obtained in a trial of the OX40 agonist ivuxolimab. These TCRs come from an adult with an advanced solid tumor such as melanoma, head and neck, liver or kidney cancer. The CDR3 runs from the conserved cysteine through the conserved F or W. D genes are given only for firm matches.

d_gene,j_gene,v_gene,CDR3nt,CDR3aa
.,TRBJ1-4,TRBV19,TGTGCCAGTAGTATAGGATTTAGGTCGGCAGCAACTAATGAAAAACTGTTTTTT,CASSIGFRSAATNEKLFF
.,TRBJ1-6,TRBV5-6,TGTGCCAGCAGCTTGGAACTCTCCTATAATTCACCCCTCCACTTT,CASSLELSYNSPLHF
.,TRBJ1-2,TRBV30,TGTGCCTGGAGTCCGGGGACTAACTATGGCTACACCTTC,CAWSPGTNYGYTF
.,TRBJ1-1,TRBV5-8,TGTGCCAGCAGCTTTATGGAAACTGAAGCTTTCTTT,CASSFMETEAFF
.,TRBJ2-1,TRBV28,TGTGCCAGCAGTTTAACTGGGGGCTTTTACAATGAGCAGTTCTTC,CASSLTGGFYNEQFF
.,TRBJ2-5,TRBV5-6,TGTGCCAGCAGCTTGATCGGAGGAGGGACCCAGTACTTC,CASSLIGGGTQYF
.,TRBJ2-5,TRBV7-2,TGTGCCAGCAGCTTAGGGTGGCAGGGGCAATCTGGCGAGACCCAGTACTTC,CASSLGWQGQSGETQYF
.,TRBJ2-3,TRBV5-4,TGTGCCAGCAGCTTGCAGAACACAGATACGCAGTATTTT,CASSLQNTDTQYF
.,TRBJ2-7,TRBV6-1,TGTGCCAGCAGTTTGGGACGGACTCTCGAGCAGTACTTC,CASSLGRTLEQYF
.,TRBJ1-2,TRBV5-1,TGCGCCAGCAGCTTGGCCGGGGCAAATAACTATGGCTACACCTTC,CASSLAGANNYGYTF
.,TRBJ2-7,TRBV7-9,TGTGCCAGCAGCTTAAAAGAGGGGCAGTACTTC,CASSLKEGQYF
.,TRBJ1-1,TRBV5-6,TGTGCCAGCAGCTTGACAGACACTGAAGCTTTCTTT,CASSLTDTEAFF
TRBD1,TRBJ1-5,TRBV10-3,TGTGCCATCGGGGACAGAGACAATCAGCCCCAGCATTTT,CAIGDRDNQPQHF
TRBD2,TRBJ2-1,TRBV20-1,TGCAGTGCTAGCGGGAGGGATGAGCAGTTCTTC,CSASGRDEQFF